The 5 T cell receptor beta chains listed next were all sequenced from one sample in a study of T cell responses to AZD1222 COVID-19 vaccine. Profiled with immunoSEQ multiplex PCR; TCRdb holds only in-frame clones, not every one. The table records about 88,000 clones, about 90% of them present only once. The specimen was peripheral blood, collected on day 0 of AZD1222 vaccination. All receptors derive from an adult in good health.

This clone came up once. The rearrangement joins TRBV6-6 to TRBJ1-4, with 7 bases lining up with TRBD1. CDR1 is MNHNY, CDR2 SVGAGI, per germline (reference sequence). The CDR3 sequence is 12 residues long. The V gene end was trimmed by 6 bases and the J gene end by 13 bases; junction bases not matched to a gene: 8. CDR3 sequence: CASRGDRDLLFF. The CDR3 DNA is TGTGCCAGCAGAGGCGACAGGGACCTACTGTTTTTT.

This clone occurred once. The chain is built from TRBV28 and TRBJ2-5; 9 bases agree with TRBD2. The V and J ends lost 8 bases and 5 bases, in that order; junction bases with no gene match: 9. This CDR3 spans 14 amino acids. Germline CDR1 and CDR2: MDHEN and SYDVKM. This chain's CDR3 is CASFEASGTETQYF. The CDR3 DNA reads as TGTGCCAGCTTCGAGGCTAGCGGGACGGAGACCCAGTACTTC.

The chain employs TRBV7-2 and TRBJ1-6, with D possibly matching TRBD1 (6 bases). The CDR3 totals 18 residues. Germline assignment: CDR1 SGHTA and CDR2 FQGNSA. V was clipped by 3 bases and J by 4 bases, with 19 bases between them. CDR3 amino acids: CASSFVGARQTYNSPLHF. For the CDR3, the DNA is TGTGCCAGCAGCTTTGTGGGGGCCAGACAAACGTATAATTCACCCCTCCACTTT. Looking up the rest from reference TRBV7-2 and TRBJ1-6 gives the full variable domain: GAGVSQSPSNKVTEKGKDVELRCDPISGHTALYWYRQSLGQGLEFLIYFQGNSAPDKSGLPSDRFSAERTGGSVSTLTIQRTQQEDSAVYLCASSFVGARQTYNSPLHFGNGTRLTVT.

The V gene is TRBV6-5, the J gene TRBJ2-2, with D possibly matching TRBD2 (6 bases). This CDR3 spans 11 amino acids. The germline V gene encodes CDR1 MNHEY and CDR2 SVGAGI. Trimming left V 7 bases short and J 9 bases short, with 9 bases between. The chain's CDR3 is CASTRTRELFF. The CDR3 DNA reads TGTGCCAGCACCAGGACTAGGGAGCTGTTTTTT.

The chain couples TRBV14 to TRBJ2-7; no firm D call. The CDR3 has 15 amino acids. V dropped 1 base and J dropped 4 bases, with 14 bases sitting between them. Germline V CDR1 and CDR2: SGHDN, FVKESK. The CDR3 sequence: CASSQGADAAYEQYF. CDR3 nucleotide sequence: TGTGCCAGCAGCCAAGGTGCGGACGCAGCTTACGAGCAGTACTTC. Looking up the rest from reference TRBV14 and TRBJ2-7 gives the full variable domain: EAGVTQFPSHSVIEKGQTVTLRCDPISGHDNLYWYRRVMGKEIKFLLHFVKESKQDESGMPNNRFLAERTGGTYSTLKVQPAELEDSGVYFCASSQGADAAYEQYFGPGTRLTVT.